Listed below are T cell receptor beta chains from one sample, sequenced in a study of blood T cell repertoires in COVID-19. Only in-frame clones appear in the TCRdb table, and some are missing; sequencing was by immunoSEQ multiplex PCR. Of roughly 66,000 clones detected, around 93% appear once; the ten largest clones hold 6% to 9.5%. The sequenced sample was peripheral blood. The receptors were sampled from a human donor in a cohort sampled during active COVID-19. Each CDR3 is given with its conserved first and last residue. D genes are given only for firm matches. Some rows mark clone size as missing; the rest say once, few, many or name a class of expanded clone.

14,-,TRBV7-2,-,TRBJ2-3,TGTGCCAGCAGCTTCGACTCCCTCACAGATACGCAGTATTTT,CASSFDSLTDTQYF
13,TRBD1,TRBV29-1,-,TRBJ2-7,TGCAGCGGGGGGACAGGGGGAGGCTACGAGCAGTACTTC,CSGGTGGGYEQYF
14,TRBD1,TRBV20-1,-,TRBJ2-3,TGCAGTGCTAGTCTTAGGACAGGGCAAGATACGCAGTATTTT,CSASLRTGQDTQYF
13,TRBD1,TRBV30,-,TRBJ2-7,TGTGCCTGTCAGGGGGCGTTCTCGGGGGAGCAGTACTTC,CACQGAFSGEQYF
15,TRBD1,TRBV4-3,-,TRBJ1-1,TGCGCCAGCAGCCAAAACAGGGGGTCGGTCACTGAAGCTTTCTTT,CASSQNRGSVTEAFF
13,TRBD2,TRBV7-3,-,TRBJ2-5,TGTGCCAGCAGCGGGGGGGACTATCGGACCCAGTACTTC,CASSGGDYRTQYF
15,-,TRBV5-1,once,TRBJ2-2,TGCGCCAGCAGCTTGGAGAACCTAAGCACCGGGGAGCTGTTTTTT,CASSLENLSTGELFF
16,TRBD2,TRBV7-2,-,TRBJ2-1,TGTGCCAGCAGCTCCATCGATAGCGGGGTAAGCAATGAGCAGTTCTTC,CASSSIDSGVSNEQFF
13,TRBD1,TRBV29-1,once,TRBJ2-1,TGCAGCGTACCGGGACAGGGAGGCAATGAGCAGTTCTTC,CSVPGQGGNEQFF
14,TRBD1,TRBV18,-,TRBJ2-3,TGTGCCAGCTCAGCGGGACAGGGCACAGATACGCAGTATTTT,CASSAGQGTDTQYF
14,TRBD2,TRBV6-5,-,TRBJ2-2,TGTGCCACCAAAGCGGGGGCGAACACCGGGGAGCTGTTTTTT,CATKAGANTGELFF
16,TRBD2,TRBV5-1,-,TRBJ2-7,TGCGCCAGCAGGGCTAGCGGGGGGGCCCTGTACGACGAGCAGTACTTC,CASRASGGALYDEQYF